This T cell receptor beta chain appears in the sequencing data of a study of vaccination and CD4 T cells after COVID-19. Study at large: Convalescent patients had positive nasal swab PCR results for SARS-CoV-2. Disease was mild in several and severe in one. A CEFX pool, an HIV-1 Nef pool, or else no peptide went into the control cultures. General study points: Median SARS-CoV-2-reactive clonotype numbers rose nonsignificantly, 21 to 38. Convalescent patients had a median roughly 87% of post-vaccine SARS-CoV-2-reactive clones that were detected only after vaccination, not before it.

With the Oncomine TCR Beta short-read assay, DNA from cultured CD4+ T cells was sequenced. In TCRdb, the PCR reads were re-called with MiXCR into one record per CDR3 protein. The sample has fewer than 15,000 distinct CDR3 sequences; 45% to 55% are singletons. The CDR3 is 15 amino acids. The germline gives CDR1 SGHTA, CDR2 FQGNSA. Trimming at V came to 1 base and at J to 7 bases, leaving 6 bases not matched to a gene. Worth noting for this clonotype: Its antigen is currently unknown.

Treatment described: roughly ten-day PBMC culture with coronavirus spike peptide pools or control peptides (ViraFEST assay). The receptor was derived from a human donor who had recovered from COVID-19. The gene calls are TRBV7-2 and TRBJ1-5; 8 bases are shared with TRBD1. Material for sequencing was CD4+ T cells from blood, cultured in vitro. CDR3 nucleotide sequence: TGTGCCAGCAGCTTAGACGGACAGGGAGGACAGCCCCAGCATTTT. This encodes CASSLDGQGGQPQHF.